The rows below give T cell receptor beta chains drawn from one sample of a study of blood T cell repertoires in COVID-19. Sequenced by immunoSEQ multiplex PCR; TCRdb stores in-frame clones only, minus some. Among 250,000 or so clones listed, around 80% were seen once. Sequenced sample: peripheral blood. The origin of the receptors is a woman at least 80 years old with acute or convalescent COVID-19. Each CDR3 is given with its conserved first and last residue. The D gene is left open where the match is weak. Only part of the rows carry a size: once, few, many, or a class if the clone is expanded.

>TRBD1|NA|TRBV20-1|TRBJ1-6
CSASNPRRGLQNSPLHF
TGCAGTGCTAGTAACCCGAGAAGGGGGCTACAGAATTCACCCCTCCACTTT
>NA|NA|TRBV5-1|TRBJ2-1
CASSPDRGANEQFF
TGCGCCAGCAGCCCGGACCGGGGGGCGAATGAGCAGTTCTTC
>NA|NA|TRBV5-1|TRBJ2-5
CASSLLSMELETQYF
TGCGCCAGCAGCCTTTTATCCATGGAGCTAGAGACCCAGTACTTC
>TRBD1|NA|TRBV9|TRBJ1-1
CASSRGGGNTEAFF
TGTGCCAGCAGCAGAGGGGGCGGTAACACTGAAGCTTTCTTT
>TRBD1|NA|TRBV9|TRBJ2-2
CASSAGTGIGELFF
TGTGCCAGCAGCGCCGGGACAGGGATCGGGGAGCTGTTTTTT
>NA|NA|TRBV5-1|TRBJ2-7
CASSLIGSGEVEQYF
TGCGCCAGCAGCTTGATCGGGTCGGGGGAGGTCGAGCAGTACTTC
>TRBD2|NA|TRBV4-2|TRBJ2-3
CASSQGHLAGGISTDTQYF
TGTGCCAGCAGCCAAGGACACCTAGCGGGCGGTATTAGCACAGATACGCAGTATTTT
>NA|NA|TRBV18|TRBJ1-1
CASSPQGPDTEAFF
TGTGCCAGCTCCCCCCAGGGGCCGGACACTGAAGCTTTCTTT
>TRBD2|NA|TRBV7-9|TRBJ2-5
CASSVLAGDQETQYF
TGTGCCAGCAGCGTACTAGCGGGGGACCAAGAGACCCAGTACTTC
>TRBD2|NA|TRBV19|TRBJ2-3
CASRSGGAVTDTQYF
TGTGCCAGTAGGAGCGGGGGGGCCGTCACAGATACGCAGTATTTT
>NA|many|TRBV14|TRBJ2-7
CASSRAWEQYF
TGTGCCAGCAGCCGGGCTTGGGAGCAGTACTTC
>NA|NA|TRBV28|TRBJ1-5
CASSPSGGPYNQPQHF
TGTGCCAGCAGCCCGTCGGGGGGGCCCTACAATCAGCCCCAGCATTTT
>NA|NA|TRBV6-5|TRBJ1-1
CASSLTGKEAFF
TGTGCCAGCAGCCTGACAGGAAAAGAAGCTTTCTTT
>NA|few|TRBV27|TRBJ1-2
CASSYRRRGGTSSEYGYTF
TGTGCCAGCAGTTATCGGCGTCGTGGCGGAACATCGTCCGAATATGGCTACACCTTC
>TRBD2|NA|TRBV5-4|TRBJ2-1
CASSSLAGGPSEQFF
TGTGCCAGCAGTTCTCTAGCGGGGGGGCCCAGTGAGCAGTTCTTC
>TRBD2|NA|TRBV5-5|TRBJ2-5
CASSLVVTGGQQTQYF
TGTGCCAGCAGCTTGGTGGTTACGGGGGGGCAGCAGACCCAGTACTTC
>NA|few|TRBV15|TRBJ2-7
CATSRARTPSYEQYF
TGTGCCACCAGCAGAGCTCGAACACCCTCCTACGAGCAGTACTTC
>NA|NA|TRBV10-3|TRBJ2-1
CAIRAGSSYNEQFF
TGTGCCATCAGGGCGGGATCTTCCTACAATGAGCAGTTCTTC
>TRBD2|NA|TRBV6-5|TRBJ2-2
CASSGGSTGELFF
TGTGCCAGCAGCGGGGGGAGTACCGGGGAGCTGTTTTTT
>NA|NA|TRBV7-2|TRBJ1-2
CASSLDQGRNYGYTF
TGTGCCAGCAGCTTAGACCAGGGGCGGAACTATGGCTACACCTTC
>TRBD2|NA|TRBV6-1|TRBJ2-3
CASSETSGGFLDTQYF
TGTGCCAGCAGTGAAACTAGCGGGGGCTTCCTGGATACGCAGTATTTT
>TRBD1|NA|TRBV2|TRBJ1-2
CASSRDRERGYGYTF
TGTGCCAGCAGCCGGGACAGGGAACGGGGCTATGGCTACACCTTC
>NA|NA|TRBV4-2|TRBJ2-1
CASSQSFGSSYNEQFF
TGTGCCAGCAGCCAATCCTTTGGTAGCTCCTACAATGAGCAGTTCTTC
>TRBD2|NA|TRBV3-1/TRBV3-2|TRBJ2-3
CASSQDWGTSLTDTQYF
TGTGCCAGCAGCCAAGATTGGGGGACTAGCCTCACAGATACGCAGTATTTT
>NA|NA|TRBV7-3|TRBJ2-1
CASSLGVEGNEQFF
TGTGCCAGCAGCTTAGGAGTTGAGGGCAATGAGCAGTTCTTC
>NA|once|TRBV5-1|TRBJ1-4
CASSFGNSATEKLFF
TGCGCCAGCAGCTTCGGGAACAGCGCTACTGAAAAACTGTTTTTT
>NA|NA|TRBV18|TRBJ1-5
CASSPGAPRPQHF
TGTGCCAGCTCACCAGGGGCGCCACGGCCCCAGCATTTT
>TRBD2|NA|TRBV2|TRBJ2-1
CASSRSSGGKINEQFF
TGTGCCAGCAGCCGGTCTAGCGGGGGTAAAATCAATGAGCAGTTCTTC
>NA|NA|TRBV2|TRBJ1-3
CASSGGTGNTIYF
TGTGCCAGCAGTGGAGGGACTGGAAACACCATATATTTT
>NA|NA|TRBV28|TRBJ1-2
CASKSGGARGQTSTF
TGTGCCAGCAAGAGTGGGGGGGCCAGAGGTCAAACGAGCACCTTC
>TRBD1|NA|TRBV9|TRBJ1-4
CASSSERQGATNEKLFF
TGTGCCAGCAGCTCAGAAAGACAGGGTGCAACTAATGAAAAACTGTTTTTT
>TRBD2|once|TRBV7-8|TRBJ2-1
CASSPGLAGVGFIGEQFF
TGTGCCAGCAGCCCTGGACTAGCGGGAGTCGGTTTCATAGGTGAGCAGTTCTTC
>TRBD1|once|TRBV28|TRBJ2-1
CASSPNRGTGKDNEQFF
TGTGCCAGCAGTCCTAATAGGGGGACAGGGAAAGACAATGAGCAGTTCTTC
>NA|NA|TRBV7-2|TRBJ2-1
CASSLAGTRGLVDEQFF
TGTGCCAGCAGCTTAGCGGGGACTCGGGGATTGGTCGATGAGCAGTTCTTC
>NA|NA|TRBV5-6|TRBJ1-5
CASSLQGGGSNQPQHF
TGTGCCAGCAGCTTGCAGGGAGGGGGAAGCAATCAGCCCCAGCATTTT
>TRBD1|NA|TRBV10-3|TRBJ1-2
CAIRDRDGYTF
TGTGCCATCAGGGACAGGGATGGCTACACCTTC
>NA|once|TRBV15|TRBJ2-1
CATSRDRLGGPRNEQFF
TGTGCCACCAGCAGAGATCGTTTGGGGGGGCCGCGCAATGAGCAGTTCTTC
>NA|NA|TRBV3-1/TRBV3-2|TRBJ2-5
CASSFRLPSGETQYF
TGTGCCAGCAGCTTCAGACTCCCTAGTGGGGAGACCCAGTACTTC
>TRBD2|few|TRBV28|TRBJ2-1
CASSPGTTTYNEQFF
TGTGCCAGCAGTCCCGGGACTACCACCTACAATGAGCAGTTCTTC
>NA|few|TRBV7-2|TRBJ2-7
CASSLGAGKGYEQYF
TGTGCCAGCAGCTTAGGGGCGGGGAAAGGCTACGAGCAGTACTTC
>NA|NA|TRBV12-3/TRBV12-4|TRBJ2-3
CASSGVSTDTQYF
TGTGCCTCAAGCGGAGTCAGCACAGATACGCAGTATTTT
>TRBD1|NA|TRBV5-4|TRBJ1-4
CASSGGTAVNEKLFF
TGTGCCAGCAGCGGCGGGACAGCTGTTAATGAAAAACTGTTTTTT
>TRBD1|NA|TRBV5-4|TRBJ1-1
CASSRTGVNTEAFF
TGTGCCAGCAGCAGGACAGGGGTGAACACTGAAGCTTTCTTT
>NA|NA|TRBV3-1/TRBV3-2|TRBJ2-1
CASSLNIEQFF
TGTGCCAGCAGCCTCAACATAGAGCAGTTCTTC
>NA|once|TRBV6-1|TRBJ2-5
CASSTAGSRGTQYF
TGTGCCAGCAGTACAGCGGGCTCCCGGGGGACCCAGTACTTC
>NA|NA|TRBV9|TRBJ2-2
CASSARLVDTGELFF
TGTGCCAGCAGCGCTAGACTAGTTGACACCGGGGAGCTGTTTTTT
>TRBD1|few|TRBV6-5|TRBJ2-7
CASRWTGGYEQYF
TGTGCCAGCAGATGGACAGGGGGCTACGAGCAGTACTTC
>TRBD2|NA|TRBV9|TRBJ2-2
CASSALAENTGELFF
TGTGCCAGCAGCGCGCTAGCGGAGAACACCGGGGAGCTGTTTTTT
>TRBD2|NA|TRBV18|TRBJ2-1
CASSLRTSGSDSSYNEQFF
TGTGCCAGCTCACTACGGACTAGCGGATCCGACAGCTCCTACAATGAGCAGTTCTTC
>TRBD1|NA|TRBV4-3|TRBJ1-2
CASSLGTEGANYGYTF
TGCGCCAGCAGCCTGGGGACAGAGGGAGCTAACTATGGCTACACCTTC